The 15 T cell receptor beta chains below were found in one sample sequenced in a study of control samples from healthy donors and cancer patients. The data were produced by immunoSEQ multiplex PCR, yet TCRdb's version contains in-frame clones alone and is incomplete. Of 150,000 or so clones in the sample, approximately 93% are singletons; the top ten hold approximately 5.7%. Sample: blood. Receptors originate from a man aged 18 to 30 in good health.

This clone was counted only a few times. The rearrangement joins TRBV2 to TRBJ2-1, with D possibly TRBD2 on 5 matching bases. V lost 8 bases and J lost 8, with 22 bases in between. CDR1 is SNHLY, CDR2 FYNNEI, per germline. This CDR3 has 15 residues. This CDR3 reads CASCFEGAAGDEQFF. CDR3 coding DNA: TGTGCCAGCTGCTTCGAGGGCGCCGCTGGGGATGAGCAGTTCTTC.

This chain joins TRBV10-1 and TRBJ1-1, with a weak D call TRBD1 (5 bases). With 0 bases removed from V and 0 bases from J, the gap between germline ends came to 8 bases. The germline V gene has CDR1 WNHNN and CDR2 SYGVQD (reference sequence). This CDR3 contains 15 residues. The CDR3 protein is CASSESGTVNTEAFF. CDR3 bases: TGCGCCAGCAGTGAGTCGGGGACGGTGAACACTGAAGCTTTCTTT.

V and J are TRBV28 and TRBJ1-1; no firm D call. V gave up 2 bases and J gave up 10 bases, with 14 bases separating them. Germline V CDR1 and CDR2: MDHEN, SYDVKM. The CDR3 covers 13 residues. The CDR3 DNA reads as TGTGCCAGCAGTTTAGGCATCCCAGGCGTAGCTTTCTTT. Amino acid sequence: CASSLGIPGVAFF.

The gene calls are TRBV5-1 and TRBJ1-2; perhaps TRBD1 as D (5 bases). The germline V gene has CDR1 SGHRS and CDR2 YFSETQ. The V end was cut by 2 bases, the J end by 8 bases, with 13 bases between. The CDR3 has 13 amino acids. DNA of the CDR3: TGCGCCAGCAGCTTAGGGGAGTCGGGAGGCTACACCTTC. Translating gives CASSLGESGGYTF.

The V call is TRBV25-1, the J call TRBJ1-2; no firm D call. CDR3 length: 14 residues. Trimming shortened V by 5 bases and J by 8 bases, and 18 bases separated the two germline ends. CDR1 and CDR2 from the germline V gene are MGHDK and SYGVNS. The DNA for the CDR3 is TGTGCCAGCAGTTCCCCGACGAGCTCTAGGGGCTACACCTTC. Translation: CASSSPTSSRGYTF.

The chain carries TRBV3-1 (or the pseudogene TRBV3-2) and TRBJ2-6; the D call may be TRBD1 or TRBD2 (5 bases each). Deletions cut 6 bases from V and 0 bases from J, with 12 bases between. The CDR3 length is 16 residues. CDR1 and CDR2 from the germline V gene are LGHDT and YNNKEL (reference sequence). The CDR3 DNA reads as TGTGCCAGCAGTCTTCACGGGGCCTCTGGGGCCAACGTCCTGACTTTC. Its translation is CASSLHGASGANVLTF.

This clone was seen just once. This chain uses TRBV27 with TRBJ1-1; TRBD1 might be the D (6 bases). The CDR3 spans 15 residues. The V end was cut by 5 bases, the J end by 5 bases, with 18 bases between. Germline V gene lookup returns CDR1 MNHEY and CDR2 SMNVEV (reference sequence). The CDR3 coding sequence is TGTGCCAGCAGTGTATTGGGGGGAAGGGGGACTGAAGCTTTCTTT. This encodes CASSVLGGRGTEAFF.

The chain links TRBV19 to TRBJ1-4; D not certain. The length of the CDR3 is 11 residues. The V and J ends lost 7 bases and 8 bases respectively, with 8 bases between them. Germline V lookup: CDR1 LNHDA, CDR2 SQIVND (reference sequence). For the CDR3, the DNA is TGTGCCAGTAAAGTGGGAGAAAAACTGTTTTTT. This translates into CASKVGEKLFF.

The rearrangement links TRBV30 to TRBJ1-1; D gene unclear. The CDR3 is made up of 14 amino acids. Germline lookup yields CDR1 GTSNPN and CDR2 SVGIG (reference sequence). With 0 bases removed from V and 0 bases from J, the gap between germline ends came to 8 bases. CDR3 DNA: TGTGCCTGGAGTGTACCATCAGTGAACACTGAAGCTTTCTTT. It yields the protein CAWSVPSVNTEAFF.

The chain has TRBV11-1 and TRBJ1-1; D remains unclear. Germline loops: CDR1 SGHAT, CDR2 FQDESV (reference sequence). Trimming removed 5 bases at V and 11 bases at J, with 15 bases between. The CDR3 consists of 12 residues. The CDR3 reads CASSDPGPSAFF. CDR3 coding DNA: TGTGCCAGCAGCGATCCGGGCCCATCGGCTTTCTTT.

The sample holds one count of this clone. The V and J genes are TRBV10-1 and TRBJ2-7; 7 nucleotides align to TRBD2. V was pared by 4 bases and J by 9 bases, with 15 bases of the junction left unmatched. Germline lookup yields CDR1 WNHNN and CDR2 SYGVQD (reference sequence). The CDR3 extends over 15 amino acids. The CDR3 loop is CASSVMLADLMVQYF. The CDR3 coding sequence is TGCGCCAGCAGTGTGATGCTAGCGGATCTAATGGTGCAGTACTTC.

The V and J genes are TRBV12-3 or TRBV12-4 and TRBJ2-7; maybe TRBD1 (6 bases). Trimming pared 5 bases from V and 5 bases from J, leaving 10 bases between. This CDR3 spans 12 amino acids. CDR3 sequence (DNA): TGTGCCAGCAGTGGGGACACACACGAGCAGTACTTC. Its protein is CASSGDTHEQYF.

This chain uses TRBV7-3 with TRBJ2-7; D uncertain. Germline CDR1 and CDR2: SGHTA and FQGTGA. The V end was cut by 3 bases, the J end by 3 bases, with 9 bases between. CDR3 length: 13 amino acids. DNA for the CDR3: TGTGCCAGCAGCTTTCTTCCCGACTACGAGCAGTACTTC. It translates to CASSFLPDYEQYF.

The V and J genes are TRBV5-4 and TRBJ2-2, with 9 bases fitting TRBD1. CDR1 is SGHNT and CDR2 is YYREEE in the germline V gene (reference sequence). V shed 3 bases and J 5 bases; nucleotides not matched to a gene: 8. The length of the CDR3 is 16 residues. CDR3 residues: CASSSSRTGATGELFF. In DNA, the CDR3 is TGTGCCAGCAGCTCCTCCCGGACAGGGGCAACCGGGGAGCTGTTTTTT.

The rearrangement links TRBV4-2 to TRBJ2-7; 7 bases fit TRBD2. CDR1 LGHNA and CDR2 YNFKEQ come from the germline V gene. The CDR3 is made up of 16 amino acids. The V gene end was trimmed by 1 base and the J gene end by 0 bases; junction bases not matched to a gene: 6. The CDR3 spells CASSQAPAGRSYEQYF. The CDR3 DNA reads TGTGCCAGCAGCCAAGCACCAGCGGGGCGCTCCTACGAGCAGTACTTC.